A selection of T cell receptor beta chains follows, all from one sample in a study of blood T cell repertoires in COVID-19. Using immunoSEQ multiplex PCR, the repertoire was profiled, and TCRdb retains in-frame clones only, with some absent. Here the sample spans some 380,000 clones, nearly 90% being singletons. The sample taken for sequencing was PBMCs or T cells enriched from blood (not recorded which). These receptors all come from a woman in her thirties or forties with acute COVID-19. CDR3s include the opening cysteine and the closing phenylalanine or tryptophan. Fields, in order: D gene, V gene, clone size, J gene, CDR3 protein, CDR3 DNA. A D gene is named only where the DNA matches it firmly. The size of a clone is reported for some rows only, either as once, few or many, or as a class for expanded clones.

D: TRBD1; V: TRBV6-5; size: once; J: TRBJ1-2; CDR3: CASRGQGNLYGYTF; DNA: TGTGCCAGCAGGGGACAGGGCAACCTCTATGGCTACACCTTC
D: TRBD1; V: TRBV4-1; size: -; J: TRBJ2-1; CDR3: CASRPTSTGQGTNEQFF; DNA: TGCGCCAGCAGACCGACTTCAACGGGACAGGGGACCAATGAGCAGTTCTTC
D: -; V: TRBV19; size: -; J: TRBJ2-2; CDR3: CASSTTGTGELFF; DNA: TGTGCCAGTAGTACCACAGGGACCGGGGAGCTGTTTTTT
D: TRBD1; V: TRBV24-1; size: -; J: TRBJ2-7; CDR3: CATSDQGQGTHEQYF; DNA: TGTGCCACCAGTGATCAGGGACAGGGGACCCACGAGCAGTACTTC
D: TRBD1; V: TRBV5-6; size: few; J: TRBJ1-2; CDR3: CASSFKGQGNYGYTF; DNA: TGTGCCAGCAGCTTCAAGGGACAGGGGAACTATGGCTACACCTTC
D: TRBD2; V: TRBV27; size: -; J: TRBJ2-1; CDR3: CASSLSSGGMDEQFF; DNA: TGTGCCAGCAGTTTATCAAGCGGGGGGATGGATGAGCAGTTCTTC
D: TRBD1; V: TRBV27; size: -; J: TRBJ1-5; CDR3: CASSPTGGNQPQHF; DNA: TGTGCCAGCAGTCCGACAGGGGGCAATCAGCCCCAGCATTTT
D: TRBD1; V: TRBV9; size: -; J: TRBJ1-5; CDR3: CASSAGTVNQPQHF; DNA: TGTGCCAGCAGCGCCGGGACAGTTAATCAGCCCCAGCATTTT
D: -; V: TRBV3-1/TRBV3-2; size: once; J: TRBJ1-2; CDR3: CASSQEGRGGYTF; DNA: TGTGCCAGCAGCCAGGAGGGGAGGGGTGGCTACACCTTC
D: TRBD2; V: TRBV7-2; size: -; J: TRBJ2-1; CDR3: CASSLGGRYNEQFF; DNA: TGTGCCAGCAGCTTGGGAGGGCGCTACAATGAGCAGTTCTTC
D: -; V: TRBV7-6; size: -; J: TRBJ2-7; CDR3: CASTYNLGAAEQYF; DNA: TGTGCCAGCACCTATAATCTGGGGGCGGCCGAGCAGTACTTC
D: -; V: TRBV18; size: once; J: TRBJ1-5; CDR3: CASSPGALSNQPQHF; DNA: TGTGCCAGCTCACCAGGGGCACTCAGCAATCAGCCCCAGCATTTT
D: -; V: TRBV18; size: -; J: TRBJ1-5; CDR3: CASSPLQSGANQPQHF; DNA: TGTGCCAGCTCACCACTTCAATCAGGGGCCAATCAGCCCCAGCATTTT
D: TRBD2; V: TRBV10-1; size: -; J: TRBJ2-5; CDR3: CASSESTSGGARETQYF; DNA: TGCGCCAGCAGTGAGTCGACTAGCGGGGGGGCCCGTGAGACCCAGTACTTC
D: TRBD2; V: TRBV29-1; size: -; J: TRBJ2-1; CDR3: CSVGGVGGFRSVEQFF; DNA: TGCAGCGTTGGAGGGGTCGGGGGGTTTCGTAGCGTTGAGCAGTTCTTC
D: -; V: TRBV11-2; size: -; J: TRBJ1-6; CDR3: CASSLDQNNSPLHF; DNA: TGTGCCAGCAGCTTAGACCAGAACAATTCACCCCTCCACTTT
D: -; V: TRBV18; size: once; J: TRBJ1-5; CDR3: CASSRERGYSNQPQHF; DNA: TGTGCCAGCTCACGGGAGCGAGGATATAGCAATCAGCCCCAGCATTTT
D: TRBD1; V: TRBV19; size: few; J: TRBJ1-6; CDR3: CASSPQGASGNSPLHF; DNA: TGTGCCAGTAGTCCCCAGGGGGCTTCTGGTAATTCACCCCTCCACTTT
D: -; V: TRBV19; size: -; J: TRBJ1-2; CDR3: CASSIGANYGYTF; DNA: TGTGCCAGTAGTATCGGTGCTAACTATGGCTACACCTTC
D: TRBD2; V: TRBV7-2; size: -; J: TRBJ2-7; CDR3: CASSIVLAGANEQYF; DNA: TGTGCCAGCAGCATCGTACTAGCGGGGGCCAACGAGCAGTACTTC
D: -; V: TRBV5-6; size: -; J: TRBJ1-2; CDR3: CASSLQYYGYTF; DNA: TGTGCCAGCAGCTTACAGTACTATGGCTACACCTTC
D: -; V: TRBV18; size: once; J: TRBJ1-3; CDR3: CASSLRTDSGNTIYF; DNA: TGTGCCAGCTCACTCCGGACAGACTCTGGAAACACCATATATTTT
D: TRBD2; V: TRBV5-1; size: -; J: TRBJ2-7; CDR3: CASSPGNSGAEAYEQYF; DNA: TGCGCCAGCAGCCCGGGTAATAGCGGGGCAGAGGCCTACGAGCAGTACTTC
D: -; V: TRBV4-2; size: -; J: TRBJ1-6; CDR3: CASSQRGIKAERTEHNSPLHF; DNA: TGTGCCAGCAGCCAAAGGGGGATTAAAGCCGAACGGACGGAGCATAATTCACCCCTCCACTTT
D: -; V: TRBV19; size: -; J: TRBJ2-7; CDR3: CASSTTGRYEQYF; DNA: TGTGCCAGTAGTACGACGGGAAGATACGAGCAGTACTTC
D: -; V: TRBV6-5; size: -; J: TRBJ2-6; CDR3: CASSNGRAGANVLTF; DNA: TGTGCCAGCAGCAACGGGCGGGCTGGGGCCAACGTCCTGACTTTC
D: -; V: TRBV7-8; size: -; J: TRBJ1-5; CDR3: CASSAHPGQPQHF; DNA: TGTGCCAGCAGCGCTCACCCGGGGCAGCCCCAGCATTTT
D: TRBD1; V: TRBV29-1; size: -; J: TRBJ1-1; CDR3: CSVAWGQGDTEAFF; DNA: TGCAGCGTTGCCTGGGGACAGGGAGACACTGAAGCTTTCTTT